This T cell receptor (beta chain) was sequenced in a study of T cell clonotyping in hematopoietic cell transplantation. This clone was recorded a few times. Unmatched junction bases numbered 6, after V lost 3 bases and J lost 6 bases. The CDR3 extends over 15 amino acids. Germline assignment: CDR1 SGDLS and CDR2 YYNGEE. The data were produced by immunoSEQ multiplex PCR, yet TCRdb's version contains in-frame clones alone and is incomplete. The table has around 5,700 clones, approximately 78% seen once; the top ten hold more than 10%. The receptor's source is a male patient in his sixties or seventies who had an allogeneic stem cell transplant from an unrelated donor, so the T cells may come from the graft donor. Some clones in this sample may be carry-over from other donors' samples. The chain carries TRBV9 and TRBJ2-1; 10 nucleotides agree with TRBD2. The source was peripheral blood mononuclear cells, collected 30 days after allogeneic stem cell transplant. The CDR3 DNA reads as TGTGCCAGCAGCGCTAGCGGGAGCATTGGCAATGAGCAGTTCTTC. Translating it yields CASSASGSIGNEQFF.